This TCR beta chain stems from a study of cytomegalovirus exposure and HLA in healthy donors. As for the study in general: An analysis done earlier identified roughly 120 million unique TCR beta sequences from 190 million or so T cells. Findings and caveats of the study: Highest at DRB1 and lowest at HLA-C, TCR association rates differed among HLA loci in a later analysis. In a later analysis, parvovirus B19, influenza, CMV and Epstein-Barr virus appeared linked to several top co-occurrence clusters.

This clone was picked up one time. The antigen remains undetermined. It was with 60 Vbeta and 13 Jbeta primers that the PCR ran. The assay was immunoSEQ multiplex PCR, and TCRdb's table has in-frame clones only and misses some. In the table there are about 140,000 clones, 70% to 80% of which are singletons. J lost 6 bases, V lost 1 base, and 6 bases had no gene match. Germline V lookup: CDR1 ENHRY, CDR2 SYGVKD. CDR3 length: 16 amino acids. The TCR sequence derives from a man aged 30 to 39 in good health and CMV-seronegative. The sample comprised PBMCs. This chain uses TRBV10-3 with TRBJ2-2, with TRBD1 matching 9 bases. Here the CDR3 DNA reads TGTGCCATCAGTGAGTTAGGGACAGGGTCGGCCGGGGAGCTGTTTTTT. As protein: CAISELGTGSAGELFF.